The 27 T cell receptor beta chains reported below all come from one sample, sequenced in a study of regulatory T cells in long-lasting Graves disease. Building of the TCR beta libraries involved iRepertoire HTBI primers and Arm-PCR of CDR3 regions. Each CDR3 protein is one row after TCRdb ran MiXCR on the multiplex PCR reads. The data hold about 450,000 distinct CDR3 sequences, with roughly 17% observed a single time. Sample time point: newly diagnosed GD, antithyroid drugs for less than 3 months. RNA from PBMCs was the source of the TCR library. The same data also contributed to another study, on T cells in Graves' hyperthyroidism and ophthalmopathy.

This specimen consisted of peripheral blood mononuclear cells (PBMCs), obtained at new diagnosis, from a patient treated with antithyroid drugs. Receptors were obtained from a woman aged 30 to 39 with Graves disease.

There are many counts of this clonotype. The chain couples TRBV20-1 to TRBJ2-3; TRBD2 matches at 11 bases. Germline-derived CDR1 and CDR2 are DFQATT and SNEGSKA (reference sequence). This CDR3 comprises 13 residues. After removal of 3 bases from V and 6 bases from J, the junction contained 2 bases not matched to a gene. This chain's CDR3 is CSASSGREDTQYF. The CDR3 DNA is TGCAGTGCTAGTAGCGGGAGGGAGGATACGCAGTATTTT.

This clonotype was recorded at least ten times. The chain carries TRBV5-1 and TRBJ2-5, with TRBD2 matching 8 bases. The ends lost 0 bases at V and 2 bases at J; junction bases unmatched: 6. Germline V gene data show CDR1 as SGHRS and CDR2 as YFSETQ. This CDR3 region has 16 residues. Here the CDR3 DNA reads TGCGCCAGCAGCTTGGTCTTAGCGGGGACACAAGAGACCCAGTACTTC. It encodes CASSLVLAGTQETQYF.

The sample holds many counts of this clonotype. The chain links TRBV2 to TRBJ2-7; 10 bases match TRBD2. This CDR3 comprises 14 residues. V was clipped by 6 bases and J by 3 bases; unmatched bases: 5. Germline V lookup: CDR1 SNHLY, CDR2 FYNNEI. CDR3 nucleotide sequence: TGTGCCAGCAGCATCGGACTAGCGGTCTACGAGCAGTACTTC. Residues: CASSIGLAVYEQYF.

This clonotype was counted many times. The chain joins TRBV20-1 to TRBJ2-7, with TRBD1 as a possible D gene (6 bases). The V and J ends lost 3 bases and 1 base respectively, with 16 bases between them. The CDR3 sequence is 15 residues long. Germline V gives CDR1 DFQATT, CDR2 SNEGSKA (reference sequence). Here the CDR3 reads CSARLIQGISYEQYF. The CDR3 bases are TGCAGTGCTAGGCTAATTCAGGGGATATCCTACGAGCAGTACTTC.

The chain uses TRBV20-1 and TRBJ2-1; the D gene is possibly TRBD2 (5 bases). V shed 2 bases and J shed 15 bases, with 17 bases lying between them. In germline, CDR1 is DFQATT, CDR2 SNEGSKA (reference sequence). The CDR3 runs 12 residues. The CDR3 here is CSARYSADGPFF. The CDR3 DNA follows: TGCAGTGCTAGATATTCAGCGGACGGGCCGTTCTTC.

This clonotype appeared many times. This CDR3 reads CATSDPTGQDPYNEQFF. In DNA, the CDR3 is TGTGCCACCAGTGACCCTACAGGGCAAGATCCCTACAATGAGCAGTTCTTC. The chain has TRBV24-1 and TRBJ2-1; D is perhaps TRBD1 (6 bases). Trimming cost V 4 bases and J 2 bases, with 17 bases left between them. CDR1 is KGHDR, CDR2 SFDVKD, per germline. This CDR3 region has 17 residues.

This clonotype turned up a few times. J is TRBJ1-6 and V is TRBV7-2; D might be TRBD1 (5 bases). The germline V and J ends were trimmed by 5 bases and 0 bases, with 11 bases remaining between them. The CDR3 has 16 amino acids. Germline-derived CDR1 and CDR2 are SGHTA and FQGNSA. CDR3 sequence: CASSQGIGSYNSPLHF. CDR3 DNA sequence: TGTGCCAGCAGCCAGGGCATCGGCTCCTATAATTCACCCCTCCACTTT.

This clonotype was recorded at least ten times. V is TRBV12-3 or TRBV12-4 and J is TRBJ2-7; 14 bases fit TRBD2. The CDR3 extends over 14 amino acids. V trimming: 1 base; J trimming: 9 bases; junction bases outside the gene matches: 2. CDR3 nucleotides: TGTGCCAGCAGTTTAGGACTAGCGGGAGGGGCGCAGTACTTC. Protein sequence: CASSLGLAGGAQYF.

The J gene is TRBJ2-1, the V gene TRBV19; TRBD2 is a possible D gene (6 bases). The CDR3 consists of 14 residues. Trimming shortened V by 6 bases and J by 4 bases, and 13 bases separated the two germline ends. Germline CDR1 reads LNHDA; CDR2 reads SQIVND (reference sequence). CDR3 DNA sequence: TGTGCCAGTAGGGGGAGGAAAGGATACAATGAGCAGTTCTTC. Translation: CASRGRKGYNEQFF.

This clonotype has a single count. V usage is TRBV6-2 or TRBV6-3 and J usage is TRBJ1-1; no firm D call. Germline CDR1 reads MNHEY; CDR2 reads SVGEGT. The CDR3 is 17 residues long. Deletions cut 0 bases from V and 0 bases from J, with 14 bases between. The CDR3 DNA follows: TGTGCCAGCAGTTACTCGTTAAGGGAAGCGGTGAACACTGAAGCTTTCTTT. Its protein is CASSYSLREAVNTEAFF.

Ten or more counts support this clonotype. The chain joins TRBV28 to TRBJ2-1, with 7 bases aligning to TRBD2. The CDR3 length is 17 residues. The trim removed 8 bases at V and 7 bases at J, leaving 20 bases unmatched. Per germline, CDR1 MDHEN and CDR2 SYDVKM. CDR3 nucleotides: TGTGCCAGCTCCCAAAGGTGGGGGAGGGCCGGGGTAAATGAGCAGTTCTTC. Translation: CASSQRWGRAGVNEQFF.

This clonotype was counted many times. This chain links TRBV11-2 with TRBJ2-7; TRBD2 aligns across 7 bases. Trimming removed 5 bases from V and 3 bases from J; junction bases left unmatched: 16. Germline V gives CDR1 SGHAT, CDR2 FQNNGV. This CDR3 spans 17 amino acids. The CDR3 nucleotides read TGTGCCAGCAGCCGCCTTAGGGGCGGGAGAGCTGACTACGAGCAGTACTTC. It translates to CASSRLRGGRADYEQYF.

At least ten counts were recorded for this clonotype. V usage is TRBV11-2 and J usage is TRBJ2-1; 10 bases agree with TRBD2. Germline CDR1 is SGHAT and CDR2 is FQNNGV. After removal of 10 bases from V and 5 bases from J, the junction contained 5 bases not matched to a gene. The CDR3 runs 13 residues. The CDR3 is CATRTSGNNEQFF. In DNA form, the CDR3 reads TGTGCCACAAGGACTAGCGGTAACAATGAGCAGTTCTTC.

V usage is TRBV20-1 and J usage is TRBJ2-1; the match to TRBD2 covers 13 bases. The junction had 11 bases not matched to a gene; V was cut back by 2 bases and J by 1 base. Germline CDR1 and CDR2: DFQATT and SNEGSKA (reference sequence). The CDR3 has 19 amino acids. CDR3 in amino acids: CSARPPGLAGWGSYNEQFF. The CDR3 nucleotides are TGCAGTGCTAGACCACCGGGACTAGCGGGATGGGGGTCCTACAATGAGCAGTTCTTC.

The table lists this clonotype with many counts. The CDR3 DNA follows: TGCGCCAGCAGTCCTAGGACAGGGGGACTTGCTGGGGATACGCAGTATTTT. Translating it yields CASSPRTGGLAGDTQYF. The V call is TRBV5-1, the J call TRBJ2-3; 10 bases are shared with TRBD1. The CDR3 is 17 residues long. CDR1 is SGHRS, CDR2 YFSETQ, per germline. The V gene end was trimmed by 5 bases and the J gene end by 6 bases; junction bases not matched to a gene: 15.

CDR3: CASSLMGEVLLYEQYF. CDR3 DNA sequence: TGTGCCAGCAGCTTGATGGGGGAGGTCCTCCTCTACGAGCAGTACTTC. The V call is TRBV5-5, the J call TRBJ2-7, with a possible D match to TRBD2 (6 bases). The V end was cut by 1 base, the J end by 3 bases, with 17 bases between. This CDR3 is built from 16 residues. Germline CDR1 is SGHKS and CDR2 is YYEKEE (reference sequence).

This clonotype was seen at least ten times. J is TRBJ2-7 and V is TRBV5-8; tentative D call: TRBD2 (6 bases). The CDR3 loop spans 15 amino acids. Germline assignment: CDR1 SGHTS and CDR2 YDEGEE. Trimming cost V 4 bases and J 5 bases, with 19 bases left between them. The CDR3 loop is CASSIGGGLTNEQYF. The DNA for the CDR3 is TGTGCCAGCAGCATCGGTGGAGGGCTGACGAACGAGCAGTACTTC.

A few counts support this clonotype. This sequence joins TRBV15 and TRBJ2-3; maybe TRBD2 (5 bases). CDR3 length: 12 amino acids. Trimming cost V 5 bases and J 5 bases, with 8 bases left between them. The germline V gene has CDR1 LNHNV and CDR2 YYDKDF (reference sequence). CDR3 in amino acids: CATSLSGDTQYF. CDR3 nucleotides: TGTGCCACCAGCCTAAGCGGAGATACGCAGTATTTT.

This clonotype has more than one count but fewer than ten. This CDR3 reads CATSESTESYGYTF. The CDR3 nucleotides read TGTGCCACCAGTGAGTCGACAGAATCCTATGGCTACACCTTC. The V and J genes are TRBV24-1 and TRBJ1-2, with D possibly TRBD1 on 5 matching bases. CDR1 is KGHDR and CDR2 is SFDVKD in the germline V gene. The V gene lost 4 bases and the J gene lost 4 bases, with 12 bases spanning the gap. The CDR3 consists of 14 residues.

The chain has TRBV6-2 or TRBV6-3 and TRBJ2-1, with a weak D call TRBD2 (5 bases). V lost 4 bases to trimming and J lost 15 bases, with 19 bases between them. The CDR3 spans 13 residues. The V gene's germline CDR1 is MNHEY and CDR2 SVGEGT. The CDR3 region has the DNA TGTGCCAGCAGTTTTCCGGGAAGCCATGGTGGGTTCTTC. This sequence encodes CASSFPGSHGGFF.

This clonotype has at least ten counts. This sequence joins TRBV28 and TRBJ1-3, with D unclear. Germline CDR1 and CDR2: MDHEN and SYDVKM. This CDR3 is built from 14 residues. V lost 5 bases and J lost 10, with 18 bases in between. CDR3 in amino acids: CASSGEDAQWTIYF. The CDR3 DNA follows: TGTGCCAGCAGTGGGGAGGACGCCCAGTGGACCATATATTTT.

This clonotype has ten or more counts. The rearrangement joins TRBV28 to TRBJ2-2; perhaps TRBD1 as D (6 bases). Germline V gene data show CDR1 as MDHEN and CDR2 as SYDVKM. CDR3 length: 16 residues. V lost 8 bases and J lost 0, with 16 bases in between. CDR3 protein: CASGLTAGANTGELFF. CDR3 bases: TGTGCCAGCGGCTTAACGGCAGGGGCGAACACCGGGGAGCTGTTTTTT.

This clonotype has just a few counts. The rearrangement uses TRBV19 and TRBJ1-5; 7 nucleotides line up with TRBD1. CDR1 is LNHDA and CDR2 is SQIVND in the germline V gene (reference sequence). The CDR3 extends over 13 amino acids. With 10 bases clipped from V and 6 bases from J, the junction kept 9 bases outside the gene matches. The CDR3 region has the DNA TGTGCCACTAGACAGGGTTTGGTTCAGCCCCAGCATTTT. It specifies CATRQGLVQPQHF. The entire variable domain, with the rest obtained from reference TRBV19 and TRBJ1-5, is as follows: DGGITQSPKYLFRKEGQNVTLSCEQNLNHDAMYWYRQDPGQGLRLIYYSQIVNDFQKGDIAEGYSVSREKKESFPLTVTSAQKNPTAFYLCATRQGLVQPQHFGDGTRLSIL.

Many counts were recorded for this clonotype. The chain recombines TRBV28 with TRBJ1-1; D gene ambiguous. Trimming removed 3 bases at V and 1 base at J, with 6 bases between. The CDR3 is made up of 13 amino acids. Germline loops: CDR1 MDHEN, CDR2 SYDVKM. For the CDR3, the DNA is TGTGCCAGCAGTTTCATCAGGAACACTGAAGCTTTCTTT. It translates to CASSFIRNTEAFF.

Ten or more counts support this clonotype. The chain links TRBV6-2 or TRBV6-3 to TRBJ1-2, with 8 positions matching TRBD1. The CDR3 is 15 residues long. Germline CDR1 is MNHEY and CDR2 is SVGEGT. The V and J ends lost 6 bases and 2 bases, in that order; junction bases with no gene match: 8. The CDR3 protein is CASSQTDRANYGYTF. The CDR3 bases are TGTGCCAGCAGCCAAACGGACAGGGCCAACTATGGCTACACCTTC.

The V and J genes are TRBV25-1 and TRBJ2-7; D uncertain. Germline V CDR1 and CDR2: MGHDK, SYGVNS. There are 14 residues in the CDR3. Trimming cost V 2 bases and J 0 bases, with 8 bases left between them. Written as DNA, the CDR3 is TGTGCCAGCAGTGAAACCGAGAGCTCCTACGAGCAGTACTTC. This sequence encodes CASSETESSYEQYF.

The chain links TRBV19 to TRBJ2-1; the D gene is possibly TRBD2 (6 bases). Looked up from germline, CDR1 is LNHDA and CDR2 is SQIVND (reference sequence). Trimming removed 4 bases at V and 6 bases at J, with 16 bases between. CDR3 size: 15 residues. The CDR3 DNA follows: TGTGCCAGTAGTAGGGTAGCGGACGCCCGCAATGAGCAGTTCTTC. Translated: CASSRVADARNEQFF.